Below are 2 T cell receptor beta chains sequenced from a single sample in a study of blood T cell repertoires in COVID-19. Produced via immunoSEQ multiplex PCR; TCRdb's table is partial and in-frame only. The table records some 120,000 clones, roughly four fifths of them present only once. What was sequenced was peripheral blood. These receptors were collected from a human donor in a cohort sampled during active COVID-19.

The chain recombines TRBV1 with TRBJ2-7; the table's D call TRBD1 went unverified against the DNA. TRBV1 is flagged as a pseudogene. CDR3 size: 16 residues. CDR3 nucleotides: TGCACCAGCAGCCAAGAACACAGGGGGCCTCCCTACGAGCAGTACTTC. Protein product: CTSSQEHRGPPYEQYF.

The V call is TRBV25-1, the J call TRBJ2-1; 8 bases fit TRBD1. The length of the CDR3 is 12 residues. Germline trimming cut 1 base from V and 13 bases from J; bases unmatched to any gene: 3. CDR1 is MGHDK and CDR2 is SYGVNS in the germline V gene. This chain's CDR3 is CASSEFTGGQFF. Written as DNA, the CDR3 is TGTGCCAGCAGTGAATTTACAGGGGGTCAGTTCTTC. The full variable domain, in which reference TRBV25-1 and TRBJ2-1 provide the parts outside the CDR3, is EADIYQTPRYLVIGTGKKITLECSQTMGHDKMYWYQQDPGMELHLIHYSYGVNSTEKGDLSSESTVSRIRTEHFPLTLESARPSHTSQYLCASSEFTGGQFFGPGTRLTVL.